The sequence of this TCR beta chain was determined in a study of blood T cell repertoires in COVID-19 (dated by TCRdb to about 2020). With regard to the full study: Samples from collaborators originated in the United States, Italy and Spain and spanned both the acute and convalescent phases of COVID-19. Samples came from the ongoing ImmuneRACE study (first 160 participants) plus 1,254 subjects from 6 global collaborators. Nearly every sample came with metadata listing a de-identified subject ID, COVID-19 status, age in years and sex. The repertoires were released in a freely available public database intended as a resource for research on the immune response to SARS-CoV-2. The prospective study material was composed of cDNA or gDNA derived from T cells, B-cell-depleted T cells, or PBMCs. Where available, HLA class I and class II types were taken from metadata supplied by the sample provider and were not determined by assay-based typing. Subjects who had been exposed to COVID-19, were actively infected with it, or had recovered from it provided the deeply sampled blood TCRbeta repertoires that made up the dataset. Paper-wide results and their limitations: Clinical and demographic metadata were provided uncurated, with the amount varying by source and participant.

At one collaborating source in Seattle, patients were enrolled during active infection and were followed longitudinally through the course of disease. The collaborating institutions used their own protocols to collect whole blood in K2EDTA tubes. For TCRbeta analysis, collaborators shipped samples as frozen whole blood, isolated PBMCs, or DNA extracted from either of those sample types. The immunoSEQ Assay, a bias-controlled multiplex PCR, was used to amplify TCRbeta CDR3 regions from genomic DNA. The published analysis was carried out like this. Nucleated cell counts per sample were estimated from amplification of reference gene primers within the assay. Sequence reads were collapsed and filtered to measure the absolute abundance of every unique TCRbeta CDR3 rearrangement. For each sample, productive Simpson clonality was calculated as the square root of Simpson's diversity index across productive rearrangements. The table comes from immuneACCESS by way of TCRdb, which keeps in-frame sequences with V and J called. Part of the clones is missing from these tables; in studies checked, under half for an unresolved V gene and the rest for unknown reasons. That table supplies the V and J calls and clone size; D and trimming were determined from the DNA. The sample records about 200,000 clones, approximately 78% of which are singletons. Together, the top ten hold under 8.5% of the sample.

The germline V gene encodes CDR1 SGHVS and CDR2 FNYEAQ. Taken from cysteine to phenylalanine, the CDR3 has 14 residues. The entry retains the CDR3 DNA only, 42 bases that are in frame from base 1. V is cut back by 4 bases and J by 13 bases, with 12 bases in the junction unmatched. Worth noting for this clone: Its antigen specificity is not known. No much larger clone is present one base from it, and per-base qualities are unavailable.

Material: peripheral blood. The chain is encoded by TRBV7-6 joined to TRBJ2-1; a stretch of 8 junction bases matches TRBD2. The source is a woman of 80 years or more with COVID-19, enrolled during active disease. This receptor carries the CDR3 CASSSQPTSADQFF. The DNA sequence is TGTGCCAGCAGCTCTCAACCGACTAGCGCCGATCAGTTCTTC. The full variable domain, with segments outside the CDR3 supplied by the reference TRBV7-6 and TRBJ2-1 proteins, appears as GAGVSQSPRYKVTKRGQDVALRCDPISGHVSLYWYRQALGQGPEFLTYFNYEAQQDKSGLPNDRFSAERPEGSISTLTIQRTEQRDSAMYRCASSSQPTSADQFFGPGTRLTVL.